In its sample, the clone carrying this T cell receptor beta chain was seen a few times. Antigen: not known. The authors made TCR beta libraries by quantitative 5'-RACE with molecular barcodes. TCRdb passed the 5' RACE reads through MiXCR, listing each CDR3 protein once. The sample has 100,000 to 150,000 distinct CDR3 sequences, 15% to 20% seen once; the top ten hold roughly a third. This sample is drawn from a study of CD8 T cells in ankylosing spondylitis. Trimming shortened V by 0 bases and J by 7 bases, and 13 bases separated the two germline ends. Germline V CDR1 and CDR2: MGHRA, YSYEKL. CDR3 length: 15 amino acids. General study points: Some of the motif variants had earlier been found in reactive arthritis patients' fluid and blood. A TCR beta motif of roughly 8 highly homologous variants appeared characteristic of ankylosing spondylitis blood.

V is TRBV4-1 and J is TRBJ1-5; D is ambiguous. This TCR was sampled from a male donor with ankylosing spondylitis. The material sequenced was blood, either unsorted or a sorted T cell fraction (not recorded which). The CDR3 DNA sequence: TGCGCCAGCAGCCAAGAGAGATATAGCGGGCAGCCCCAGCATTTT. Protein sequence: CASSQERYSGQPQHF.